This T cell receptor (beta chain) was sequenced during a study of blood T cell repertoires in COVID-19. About the study: Specimens from acute and convalescent COVID-19 originated in the United States, Italy and Spain. PBMCs, B-cell-depleted T cells, or T cells provided the cDNA or gDNA that made up the material.

Here immunoSEQ multiplex PCR was the method, and the copy in TCRdb shows in-frame clones only, minus some. The data show fewer than 250,000 clones, roughly 90% seen once. V lost 4 bases to trimming and J lost 0 bases; unmatched junction nucleotides: 6. The CDR3 has 15 amino acids. Germline-derived CDR1 and CDR2 are SGHRS and YFSETQ. Input material: peripheral blood. The V call is TRBV5-1, the J call TRBJ2-7; 8 nucleotides match TRBD1. The source of this sequence is a man in his 70s with acute or convalescent COVID-19. The CDR3 nucleotides are TGCGCCAGCAGCATTGCCGGGACAGGCTCCTACGAGCAGTACTTC. It codes for CASSIAGTGSYEQYF.